This section outlines one T cell receptor (beta chain) sequence together with its context. The antigen remains unidentified. The sample is drawn from a study of T cells in Graves' hyperthyroidism and ophthalmopathy. General study points: Blood also held most thyroid clonotypes expanded beyond 0.001.

Absent ophthalmopathy progression within 18 months defined stable Graves' hyperthyroidism. Participants, patients aged 18 to 65, had newly diagnosed hyperthyroidism with a duration under 2 months. Uncontrolled infection, other autoimmune disease, pregnancy or lactation barred patients from enrollment. The investigators amplified TCR beta CDR3 regions from RNA transcripts. The HTBI set primed first-round TCR CDR3 RT-PCR. In TCRdb, the multiplex PCR reads were re-called with MiXCR into one record per CDR3 protein. Among about 690,000 distinct CDR3 sequences listed, roughly 17% were seen once. V was shortened by 3 bases and J by 4 bases, with 19 bases between the two germline ends. CDR1 is SGDLS and CDR2 is YYNGEE in the germline V gene. The CDR3 is made up of 16 amino acids.

The chain uses TRBV9 and TRBJ1-2; maybe TRBD1 (6 bases). The sample taken for sequencing was blood. This clonotype originated in a man between 50 and 59 years old with Graves' hyperthyroidism. CDR3 sequence (DNA): TGTGCCAGCAGCGCCCCAGAGGGACACCCGGGCTATGGCTACACCTTC. Protein product: CASSAPEGHPGYGYTF.